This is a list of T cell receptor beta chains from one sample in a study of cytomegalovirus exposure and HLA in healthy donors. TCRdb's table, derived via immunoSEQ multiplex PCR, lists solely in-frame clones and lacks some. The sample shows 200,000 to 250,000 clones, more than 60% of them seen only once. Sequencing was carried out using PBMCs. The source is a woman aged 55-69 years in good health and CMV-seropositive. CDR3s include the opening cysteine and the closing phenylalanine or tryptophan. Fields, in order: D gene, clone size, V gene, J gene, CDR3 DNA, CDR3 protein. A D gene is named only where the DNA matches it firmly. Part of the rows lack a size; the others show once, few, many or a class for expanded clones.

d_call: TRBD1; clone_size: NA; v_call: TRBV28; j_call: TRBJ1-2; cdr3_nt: TGTGCCAGCAGTTCCCCCACAGGGGATCGCTATGGCTACACCTTC; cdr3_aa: CASSSPTGDRYGYTF
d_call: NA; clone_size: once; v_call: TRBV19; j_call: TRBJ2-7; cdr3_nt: TGTGCCAGTAGTATAGCAGGTGTTGGCTACGAGCAGTACTTC; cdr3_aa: CASSIAGVGYEQYF
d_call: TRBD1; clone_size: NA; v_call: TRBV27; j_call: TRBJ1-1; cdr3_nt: TGTGCCAGCAGCCTTGACAGGGAAGGCACTGAAGCTTTCTTT; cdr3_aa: CASSLDREGTEAFF
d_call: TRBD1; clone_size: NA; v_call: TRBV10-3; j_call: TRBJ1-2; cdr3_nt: TGTGCCATCAGTCCCGACAGGGAGAGTGGCTACACCTTC; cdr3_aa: CAISPDRESGYTF
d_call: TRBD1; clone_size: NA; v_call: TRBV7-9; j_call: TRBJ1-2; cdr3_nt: TGTGCCAGCAGCATACAGGGGATGGGGCTAAACTATGGCTACACCTTC; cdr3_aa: CASSIQGMGLNYGYTF
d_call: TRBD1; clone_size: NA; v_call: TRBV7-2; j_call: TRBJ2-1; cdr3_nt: TGTGCCAGCAGCCTGATGACAGGGCCCTACAATGAGCAGTTCTTC; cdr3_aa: CASSLMTGPYNEQFF
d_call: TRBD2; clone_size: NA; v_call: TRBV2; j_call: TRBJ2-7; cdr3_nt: TGTGCCAATACCGAGCGTCCGGGGGGCTACGAGCAGTACTTC; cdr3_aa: CANTERPGGYEQYF
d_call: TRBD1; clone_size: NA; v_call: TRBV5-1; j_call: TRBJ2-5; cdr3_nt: TGCGCCAGCAGCTTGGGACAGGGGAATGAAGAGACCCAGTACTTC; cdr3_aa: CASSLGQGNEETQYF
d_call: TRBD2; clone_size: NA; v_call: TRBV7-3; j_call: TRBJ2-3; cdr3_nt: TGTGCCAGCAGCCCAACCTCTTTTCGGGGGGGCATAGATACGCAGTATTTT; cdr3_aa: CASSPTSFRGGIDTQYF
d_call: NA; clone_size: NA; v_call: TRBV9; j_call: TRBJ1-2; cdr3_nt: TGTGCCAGCAGCGTAGAAGGGAGACAACCCTATGGCTACACCTTC; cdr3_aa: CASSVEGRQPYGYTF
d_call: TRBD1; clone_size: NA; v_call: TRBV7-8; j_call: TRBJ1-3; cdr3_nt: TGTGCCAGCAGCTGGGGTCGGACAGGGACCGGAAACACCATATATTTT; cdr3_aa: CASSWGRTGTGNTIYF
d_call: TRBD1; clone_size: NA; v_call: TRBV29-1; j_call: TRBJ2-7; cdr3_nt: TGCAGCGTAACGGGACAGGGGGCACACGAGCAGTACTTC; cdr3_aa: CSVTGQGAHEQYF
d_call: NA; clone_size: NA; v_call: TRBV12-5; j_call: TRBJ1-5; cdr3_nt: TGTGCTAGTGGTTTGAGATCACAGGGCCAGAGCAATCAGCCCCAGCATTTT; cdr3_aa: CASGLRSQGQSNQPQHF
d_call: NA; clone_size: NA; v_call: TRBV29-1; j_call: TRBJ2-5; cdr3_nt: TGCAGCGTTTCGACCGGTGGGGAGGCCCAGTACTTC; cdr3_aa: CSVSTGGEAQYF
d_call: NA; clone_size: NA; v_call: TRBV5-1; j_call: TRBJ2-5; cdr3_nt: TGCGCCAGCAGTATCCAGGGTGAGCAAGAGACCCAGTACTTC; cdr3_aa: CASSIQGEQETQYF
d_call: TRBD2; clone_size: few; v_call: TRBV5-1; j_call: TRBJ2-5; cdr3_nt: TGCGCCAGCAAAATGATACCGGGACTAGCGGAAGAGACCCAGTACTTC; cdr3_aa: CASKMIPGLAEETQYF
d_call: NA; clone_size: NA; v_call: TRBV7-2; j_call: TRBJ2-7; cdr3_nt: TGTGCCAGCAGCTTAGTGGTTCACTACGAGCAGTACTTC; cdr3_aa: CASSLVVHYEQYF
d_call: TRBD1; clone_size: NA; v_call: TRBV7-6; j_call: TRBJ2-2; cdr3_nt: TGTGCCAGCAGCTCGAGACCTCCGGGACAGAGCGCGAACACCGGGGAGCTGTTTTTT; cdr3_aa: CASSSRPPGQSANTGELFF
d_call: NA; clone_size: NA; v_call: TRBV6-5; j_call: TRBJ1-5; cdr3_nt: TGTGCCAGCAGTGCGGACAGTGGATCCCAATTTTTC; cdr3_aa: CASSADSGSQFF
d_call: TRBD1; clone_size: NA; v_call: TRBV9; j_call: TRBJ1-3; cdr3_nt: TGTGCCAGCAGCGTAGGAACAGGGGCCACTCTCTCTGGAAACACCATATATTTT; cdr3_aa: CASSVGTGATLSGNTIYF
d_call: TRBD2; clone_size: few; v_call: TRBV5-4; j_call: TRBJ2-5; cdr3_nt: TGTGCCAGCAGCTTGGGCGGGGGGGCGGGGGAGACCCAGTACTTC; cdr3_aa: CASSLGGGAGETQYF
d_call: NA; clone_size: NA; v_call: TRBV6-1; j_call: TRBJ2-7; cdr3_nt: TGTGCCAGCCTCCGGGACACTTGGTCCGAGCAGTACTTC; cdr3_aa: CASLRDTWSEQYF